This TCR beta chain was retrieved from a study of beta chain features in type 1 diabetes. Study-wide results and caveats: All four CD4+ subsets from Type 1 diabetes patients carried moderately but significantly shorter TCRB CDR3s. Highly expressing activated T cells could be over-counted with a cDNA template. Small HLA sub-analyses could not settle whether HLA shapes TCRB rearrangement.

Every isolated RNA sample was fully reverse transcribed, so sequencing captured expressed TCRB transcripts. Mean read depth for naive, central memory and regulatory T cell samples was 3 million to 4.5 million reads. Sequenced by immunoSEQ multiplex PCR; TCRdb stores in-frame clones only, minus some. The data show under 300,000 clones, approximately 15% seen once. The CDR3 runs to 13 residues. Looked up from germline, CDR1 is MNHEY and CDR2 is SVGAGI. V was clipped by 6 bases and J by 7 bases; unmatched bases: 5. Central memory, naive, regulatory and stem cell-like memory CD4+ cells were sorted by CD45RO/CCR7/CD25/CD127/CD95/CD27. With regard to this clone: The antigen is undetermined.

This clonotype was sampled from a man aged 25 to 40 with type 1 diabetes. This chain links TRBV6-5 with TRBJ2-1; 8 positions match TRBD1. The sample consisted of naive CD4+ T cells from blood. The CDR3 loop reads CASSRQGRNEQFF. The CDR3 coding sequence is TGTGCCAGCAGCCGACAGGGGCGGAATGAGCAGTTCTTC.